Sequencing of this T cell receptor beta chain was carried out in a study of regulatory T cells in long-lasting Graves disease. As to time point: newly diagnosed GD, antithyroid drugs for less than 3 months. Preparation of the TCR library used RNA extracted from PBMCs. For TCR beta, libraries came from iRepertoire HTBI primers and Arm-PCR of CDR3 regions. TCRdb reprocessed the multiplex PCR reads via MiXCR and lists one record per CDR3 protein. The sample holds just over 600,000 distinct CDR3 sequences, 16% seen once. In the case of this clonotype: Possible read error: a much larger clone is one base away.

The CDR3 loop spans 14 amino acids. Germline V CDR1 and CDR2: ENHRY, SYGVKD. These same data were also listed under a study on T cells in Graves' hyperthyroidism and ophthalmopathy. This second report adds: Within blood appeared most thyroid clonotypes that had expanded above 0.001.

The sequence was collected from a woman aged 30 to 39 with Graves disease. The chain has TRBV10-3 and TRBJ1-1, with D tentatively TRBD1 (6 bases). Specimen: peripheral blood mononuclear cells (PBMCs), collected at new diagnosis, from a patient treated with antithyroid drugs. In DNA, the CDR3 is TGTGCCATTACCCCGACAGGAGGGGACACTGGAGCTTTCTTT. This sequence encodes CAITPTGGDTGAFF.